Below are 26 T cell receptor beta chains sequenced from a single sample in a study of blood T cell repertoires in COVID-19. Repertoires were generated with immunoSEQ multiplex PCR, while TCRdb's copy carries only in-frame clones and drops some. The sample shows about 440,000 clones, roughly 85% of them seen only once. The source material was PBMCs or T cells enriched from blood (not recorded which). The source is a woman aged 18-29 years with acute COVID-19.

The chain is built from TRBV11-2 and TRBJ2-1; D perhaps matches TRBD1 (6 bases). The V gene's germline CDR1 is SGHAT and CDR2 FQNNGV. The CDR3 has 14 residues. Deletions cut 3 bases from V and 6 bases from J, with 12 bases between. The CDR3 bases are TGTGCCAGCAGCTTTCGGGTAGGGGGCAATGAGCAGTTCTTC. As protein: CASSFRVGGNEQFF. The variable domain in full, with the rest retrieved from reference TRBV11-2 and TRBJ2-1, is EAGVAQSPRYKIIEKRQSVAFWCNPISGHATLYWYQQILGQGPKLLIQFQNNGVVDDSQLPKDRFSAERLKGVDSTLKIQPAKLEDSAVYLCASSFRVGGNEQFFGPGTRLTVL.

The V call is TRBV27, the J call TRBJ1-5, with 9 bases that match TRBD1. CDR1 and CDR2 (germline): MNHEY, SMNVEV (reference sequence). The CDR3 is 12 amino acids. V trimming: 8 bases; J trimming: 7 bases; junction bases outside the gene matches: 3. CDR3 coding DNA: TGTGCCAGCGGGACAGGGAACCAGCCCCAGCATTTT. The encoded protein is CASGTGNQPQHF.

The rearrangement links TRBV2 to TRBJ2-2; 8 bases line up with TRBD1. Trimming removed 4 bases from V and 0 bases from J; junction bases left unmatched: 1. The CDR3 sequence is 15 residues long. The germline V gene has CDR1 SNHLY and CDR2 FYNNEI. This chain's CDR3 is CASSAQGANTGELFF. CDR3 nucleotide sequence: TGTGCCAGCAGTGCACAGGGGGCGAACACCGGGGAGCTGTTTTTT.

This clone was recorded a few times. At the DNA level, this CDR3 is encoded by other sequences in the same sample as well. The chain is built from TRBV9 and TRBJ1-2, with 8 bases matching TRBD1. This CDR3 region has 13 residues. Germline values: CDR1 SGDLS, CDR2 YYNGEE. Unmatched junction bases numbered 5, after V lost 2 bases and J lost 8 bases. The CDR3 loop reads CASSVGGTGGYTF. DNA of the CDR3: TGTGCCAGCAGCGTGGGGGGGACAGGAGGCTACACCTTC.

With respect to this clone: A much more abundant neighbour one base away suggests this may be a read error. This same CDR3 is encoded by further DNA sequences in the sample. CDR3 coding DNA: TGTGCCAGCAGCGGGACTAGCGGCAATGAGCAGTTCTTC. It is translated as CASSGTSGNEQFF. The rearrangement links TRBV9 to TRBJ2-1; 10 bases are a match to TRBD2. Looked up from germline, CDR1 is SGDLS and CDR2 is YYNGEE. The CDR3 consists of 13 residues. V shed 3 bases and J 6 bases; nucleotides not matched to a gene: 0.

Written as DNA, the CDR3 is TGCAGCGCTCTGGACAGAGGATACGAGCAGTACTTC. This sequence encodes CSALDRGYEQYF. V is TRBV29-1 and J is TRBJ2-7, with D possibly TRBD1 on 6 matching bases. The CDR3 loop spans 12 amino acids. With 7 bases removed from V and 4 bases from J, the gap between germline ends came to 14 bases. CDR1 is SQVTM, CDR2 ANQGSEA, per germline.

V is TRBV3-1 (or the pseudogene TRBV3-2) and J is TRBJ2-2; TRBD2 is a possible D gene (6 bases). This CDR3 has 15 amino acids. Trimming cost V 4 bases and J 3 bases, with 12 bases left between them. The V gene's germline CDR1 is LGHDT and CDR2 YNNKEL (reference sequence). CDR3 sequence: CASSPSGTYTGELFF. CDR3 coding DNA: TGTGCCAGCAGCCCGAGTGGGACTTACACCGGGGAGCTGTTTTTT.

This clone has just a few counts. This chain uses TRBV21-1 with TRBJ1-5; the tabulated D call, TRBD1, remains unverified against the DNA. TRBV21-1 is an annotated pseudogene. The CDR3 contains 15 residues. This CDR3 reads CASSKGRQGGQPQHF. CDR3 coding DNA: TGTGCCAGCAGCAAAGGTCGACAGGGGGGTCAGCCCCAGCATTTT.

Only a few counts were recorded for this clone. This chain joins TRBV10-2 and TRBJ2-7, with D possibly matching TRBD1 (5 bases). CDR1 and CDR2 (germline): WSHSY, SAAADI. The CDR3 is made up of 12 amino acids. V lost 6 bases and J lost 3, with 9 bases in between. CDR3: CASRDTYYEQYF. The CDR3, as DNA: TGCGCCAGCAGGGACACATACTACGAGCAGTACTTC.

Comment on this clone: No DNA is shown, since the ends of the CDR3 on it are uncertain; the CDR3 is the one TCRdb lists. The chain joins TRBV27 to TRBJ2-7; the tabulated D call, TRBD2, remains unverified against the DNA. The CDR3 totals 12 residues, both ends included. The V gene's germline CDR1 is MNHEY and CDR2 SMNVEV (reference sequence). The CDR3 loop reads CASSIFGEEQYF.

The chain has TRBV28 and TRBJ1-6; D may be TRBD1 (6 bases). This CDR3 region has 15 residues. Germline V gene data show CDR1 as MDHEN and CDR2 as SYDVKM. The V end was cut by 7 bases, the J end by 3 bases, with 13 bases between. The CDR3 region is CASILRGIYNSPLHF. Here the CDR3 DNA reads TGTGCCAGCATCCTAAGGGGGATCTATAATTCACCCCTCCACTTT. The full variable domain, completed using reference TRBV28 and TRBJ1-6, is DVKVTQSSRYLVKRTGEKVFLECVQDMDHENMFWYRQDPGLGLRLIYFSYDVKMKEKGDIPEGYSVSREKKERFSLILESASTNQTSMYLCASILRGIYNSPLHFGNGTRLTVT.

The chain joins TRBV29-1 to TRBJ2-3; no clear D gene. The germline V gene has CDR1 SQVTM and CDR2 ANQGSEA. This CDR3 has 12 amino acids. Trimming stripped 5 bases from V and 0 bases from J, with 6 bases between. CDR3 nucleotide sequence: TGCAGCGTTATTCGGAGCACAGATACGCAGTATTTT. It yields the protein CSVIRSTDTQYF.

V and J are TRBV6-5 and TRBJ1-2; 7 nucleotides align to TRBD1. Per the germline V gene, CDR1 is MNHEY and CDR2 is SVGAGI. The trim removed 0 bases at V and 5 bases at J, leaving 9 bases unmatched. The CDR3 totals 16 residues. The CDR3 DNA reads as TGTGCCAGCAGTTACTCGAGGTCAGGGGGAAGTTATGGCTACACCTTC. It codes for CASSYSRSGGSYGYTF.

This chain uses TRBV5-1 with TRBJ2-3; 8 bases are a match to TRBD1. Trimming took 3 bases from V and 9 from J; bases not matched to a gene: 15. The CDR3 consists of 16 residues. Germline CDR1 SGHRS, CDR2 YFSETQ. The CDR3 sequence is CASSSNPGGAGSTQYF. The CDR3 bases are TGCGCCAGCAGCTCAAATCCAGGGGGCGCAGGGTCGACGCAGTATTTT. The entire variable domain, with the rest obtained from reference TRBV5-1 and TRBJ2-3, is as follows: KAGVTQTPRYLIKTRGQQVTLSCSPISGHRSVSWYQQTPGQGLQFLFEYFSETQRNKGNFPGRFSGRQFSNSRSEMNVSTLELGDSALYLCASSSNPGGAGSTQYFGPGTRLTVL.

The genes are TRBV5-1 and TRBJ2-1, with TRBD2 as a possible D gene (5 bases). Germline V gene lookup returns CDR1 SGHRS and CDR2 YFSETQ. With 2 bases removed from V and 8 bases from J, the gap between germline ends came to 8 bases. The CDR3 runs 12 residues. The CDR3 region has the DNA TGCGCCAGCAGCTTTTTCGGGGATGAGCAGTTCTTC. This codes for CASSFFGDEQFF.

The table lists this clone with a count of one. CDR3 amino acids: CASSQGTSVTYEQYF. The CDR3 DNA reads as TGCGCCAGCAGCCAAGGGACTAGCGTTACCTACGAGCAGTACTTC. The rearrangement joins TRBV4-1 to TRBJ2-7, with 9 positions matching TRBD2. The CDR3 has 15 amino acids. Germline V CDR1 and CDR2: MGHRA, YSYEKL. The J segment lost 2 bases and the V segment lost 1 base, leaving 3 bases of the junction unmatched.

The chain combines TRBV4-1 with TRBJ2-2, with no clear D. The germline gives CDR1 MGHRA, CDR2 YSYEKL. There are 14 residues in the CDR3. Between the trimmed V and J ends, which lost 1 base and 4 bases, there was a span of 7 bases. This chain's CDR3 is CASSQVSGTGELFF. In DNA form, the CDR3 reads TGCGCCAGCAGCCAAGTCAGTGGCACCGGGGAGCTGTTTTTT.

This sequence joins TRBV5-6 and TRBJ2-7, with a weak D call TRBD2 (5 bases). CDR1 is SGHDT and CDR2 is YYEEEE in the germline V gene. Trimming stripped 6 bases from V and 5 bases from J, with 12 bases between. The CDR3 has 12 amino acids. DNA of the CDR3: TGTGCCAGCAACCGGGGTCCCGACGAGCAGTACTTC. Amino acids: CASNRGPDEQYF.

This CDR3 is CASSKGGQGKNEQFF. CDR3 coding DNA: TGTGCCAGCAGCAAAGGGGGACAGGGGAAAAATGAGCAGTTCTTC. The chain combines TRBV21-1 with TRBJ2-1; the table's D call, TRBD1, was not checked against the DNA. TRBV21-1 is an annotated pseudogene. The CDR3 totals 15 residues.

This rearrangement joins TRBV18 to TRBJ1-1; TRBD1 agrees at 8 bases. The germline CDR1 and CDR2 sequences are KGHSH and LQKENI. The CDR3 loop spans 14 amino acids. V shed 3 bases and J 2 bases; nucleotides not matched to a gene: 2. The CDR3 bases are TGTGCCAGCTCACCTCAGGGGGCCAACACTGAAGCTTTCTTT. It encodes CASSPQGANTEAFF.

The chain employs TRBV18 and TRBJ2-1; D remains unclear. The CDR3 consists of 18 residues. The V and J ends lost 4 bases and 0 bases respectively, with 19 bases between them. Germline lookup yields CDR1 KGHSH and CDR2 LQKENI. CDR3 in amino acids: CASSRRIKKFSSYNEQFF. The CDR3 DNA follows: TGTGCCAGCTCACGAAGAATTAAAAAATTCAGCTCCTACAATGAGCAGTTCTTC.

This sequence joins TRBV7-9 and TRBJ1-1; possible D gene TRBD1, 6 bases. V dropped 2 bases and J dropped 8 bases, with 9 bases sitting between them. This CDR3 comprises 12 residues. CDR1 is SEHNR and CDR2 is FQNEAQ in the germline V gene (reference sequence). The DNA of the CDR3 is TGTGCCAGCAGCTTAAGGGGGTACGAAGCTTTCTTT. As protein: CASSLRGYEAFF.

CDR3 DNA: TGTGCCAGCAATCAGGGGGCGGGTAATTCACCCCTCCACTTT. Residues: CASNQGAGNSPLHF. V usage is TRBV2 and J usage is TRBJ1-6; 8 nucleotides match TRBD1. Germline CDR1 and CDR2: SNHLY and FYNNEI. The CDR3 is 14 residues long. J gave up 6 bases and V 7 bases, and 5 bases lay outside the gene matches.

The chain carries TRBV5-1 and TRBJ2-7, with 8 bases identical to TRBD2. Germline V gene data show CDR1 as SGHRS and CDR2 as YFSETQ. The V and J ends lost 0 bases and 2 bases, in that order; junction bases with no gene match: 4. CDR3 length: 15 amino acids. In DNA form, the CDR3 reads TGCGCCAGCAGCTTGGCCGGGAGGGCTCCCTACGAGCAGTACTTC. Encoded protein: CASSLAGRAPYEQYF.

The chain uses TRBV9 and TRBJ2-1; 9 bases fit TRBD1. Germline assignment: CDR1 SGDLS and CDR2 YYNGEE. The CDR3 loop spans 16 amino acids. The V and J ends lost 3 bases and 0 bases, in that order; junction bases with no gene match: 4. The CDR3 coding sequence is TGTGCCAGCAGCGATGGACAGGGGAGCTCCTACAATGAGCAGTTCTTC. This gives the protein CASSDGQGSSYNEQFF.

The chain is built from TRBV9 and TRBJ1-5; D is unresolved. The germline gives CDR1 SGDLS, CDR2 YYNGEE. The CDR3 has 13 residues. V gave up 4 bases and J gave up 0 bases, with 5 bases separating them. CDR3 DNA: TGTGCCAGCAGCCAGTATAGCAATCAGCCCCAGCATTTT. The encoded protein is CASSQYSNQPQHF.